This T cell receptor beta chain was retrieved from a study of cytomegalovirus exposure and HLA in healthy donors. Notes on the study in general: Some TCR beta chains (around 160 of them) were listed as cytomegalovirus-associated. CMV serostatus was the only recorded immune exposure for donors. TCR beta V segments were, for the most part, productive about 87% or about 30% of the time in an earlier analysis. As confirmed in vitro, three CMV-associated chains were specific for CMV antigens.

Note on this clone: Its matching antigen is unknown.

With 60 Vbeta and 13 Jbeta primers, the PCR was carried out. Clones were read by immunoSEQ multiplex PCR, and TCRdb kept only the in-frame ones, dropping some. The data show fewer than 110,000 clones, around 76% seen once. The CDR3 contains 17 residues. Trimming at V came to 4 bases and at J to 3 bases, leaving 10 bases not matched to a gene. Germline lookup yields CDR1 MGHRA and CDR2 YSYEKL. This chain joins TRBV4-1 and TRBJ2-2; 8 positions match TRBD1. Sequenced sample: PBMCs. The TCR comes from a man aged 25 to 45 in good health and CMV-seropositive. CDR3 residues: CASSPQWTGSDTGELFF. In DNA form, the CDR3 reads TGCGCCAGCAGCCCTCAATGGACAGGGTCGGACACCGGGGAGCTGTTTTTT.